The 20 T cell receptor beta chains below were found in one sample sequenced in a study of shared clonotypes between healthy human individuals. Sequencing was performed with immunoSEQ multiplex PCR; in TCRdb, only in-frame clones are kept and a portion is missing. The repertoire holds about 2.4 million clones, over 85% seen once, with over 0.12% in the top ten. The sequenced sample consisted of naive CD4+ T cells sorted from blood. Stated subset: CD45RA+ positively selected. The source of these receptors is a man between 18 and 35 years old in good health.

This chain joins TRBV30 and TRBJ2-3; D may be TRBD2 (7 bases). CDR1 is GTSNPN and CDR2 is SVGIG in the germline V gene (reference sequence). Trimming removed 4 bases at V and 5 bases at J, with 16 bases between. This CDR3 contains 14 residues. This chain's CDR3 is CAWIPRGAIDTQYF. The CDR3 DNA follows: TGTGCCTGGATTCCACGGGGGGCAATAGATACGCAGTATTTT.

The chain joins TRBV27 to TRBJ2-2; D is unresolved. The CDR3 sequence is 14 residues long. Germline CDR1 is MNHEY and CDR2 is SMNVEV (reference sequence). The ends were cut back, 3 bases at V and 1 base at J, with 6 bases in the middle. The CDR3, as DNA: TGTGCCAGCAGTTTTGGTGTGAACACCGGGGAGCTGTTTTTT. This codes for CASSFGVNTGELFF.

The CDR3 sequence is CASSLVGRQFYGYTF. CDR3 in DNA: TGTGCCAGCAGCTTAGTGGGGAGACAGTTCTATGGCTACACCTTC. The chain combines TRBV7-9 with TRBJ1-2; tentatively, D is TRBD1 (5 bases). V was trimmed by 1 base and J by 4 bases, leaving 13 bases between them. The V gene's germline CDR1 is SEHNR and CDR2 FQNEAQ (reference sequence). The CDR3 runs 15 residues.

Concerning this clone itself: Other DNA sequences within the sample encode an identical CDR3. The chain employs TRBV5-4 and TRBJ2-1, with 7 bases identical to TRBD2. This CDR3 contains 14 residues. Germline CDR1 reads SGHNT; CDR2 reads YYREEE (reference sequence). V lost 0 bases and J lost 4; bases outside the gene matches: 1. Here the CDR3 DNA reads TGTGCCAGCAGCTTGGAAGCGGGATACAATGAGCAGTTCTTC. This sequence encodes CASSLEAGYNEQFF.

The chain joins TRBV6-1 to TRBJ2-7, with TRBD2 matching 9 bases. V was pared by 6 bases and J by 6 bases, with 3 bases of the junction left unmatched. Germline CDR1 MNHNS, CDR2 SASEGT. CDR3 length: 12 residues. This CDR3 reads CASSAGGFEQYF. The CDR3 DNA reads TGTGCCAGCAGCGCGGGGGGGTTCGAGCAGTACTTC.

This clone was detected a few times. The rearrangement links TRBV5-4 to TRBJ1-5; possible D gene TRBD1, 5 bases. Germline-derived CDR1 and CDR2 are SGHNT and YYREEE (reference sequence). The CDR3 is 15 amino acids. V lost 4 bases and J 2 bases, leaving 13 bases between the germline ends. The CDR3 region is CASSIQGQRNQPQHF. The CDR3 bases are TGTGCCAGCAGCATCCAGGGTCAGCGCAATCAGCCCCAGCATTTT. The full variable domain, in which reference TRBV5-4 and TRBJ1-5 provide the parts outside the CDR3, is ETGVTQSPTHLIKTRGQQVTLRCSSQSGHNTVSWYQQALGQGPQFIFQYYREEENGRGNFPPRFSGLQFPNYSSELNVNALELDDSALYLCASSIQGQRNQPQHFGDGTRLSIL.

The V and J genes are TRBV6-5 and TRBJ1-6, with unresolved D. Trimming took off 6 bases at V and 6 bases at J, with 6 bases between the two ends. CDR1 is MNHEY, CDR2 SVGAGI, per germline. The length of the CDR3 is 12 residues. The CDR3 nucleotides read TGTGCCAGCAGCCAGATTAATTCACCCCTCCACTTT. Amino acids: CASSQINSPLHF.

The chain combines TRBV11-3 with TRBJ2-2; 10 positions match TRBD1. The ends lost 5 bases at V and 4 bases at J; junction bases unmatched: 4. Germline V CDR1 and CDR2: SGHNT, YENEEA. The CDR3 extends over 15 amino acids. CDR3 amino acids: CASSPGTGVTGELFF. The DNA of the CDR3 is TGTGCCAGCAGCCCCGGGACAGGGGTCACCGGGGAGCTGTTTTTT.

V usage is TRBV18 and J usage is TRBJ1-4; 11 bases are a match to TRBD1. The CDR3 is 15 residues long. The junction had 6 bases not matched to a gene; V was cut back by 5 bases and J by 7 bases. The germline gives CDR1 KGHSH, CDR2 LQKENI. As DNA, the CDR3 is TGTGCCAGCTCATCAACCGGGACAGGGGGTGAAAAACTGTTTTTT. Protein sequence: CASSSTGTGGEKLFF.

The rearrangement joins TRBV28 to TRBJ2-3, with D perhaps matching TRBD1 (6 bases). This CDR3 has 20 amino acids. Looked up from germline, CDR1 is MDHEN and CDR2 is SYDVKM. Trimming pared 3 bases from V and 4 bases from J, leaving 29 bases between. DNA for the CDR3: TGTGCCAGCAGTTTCATCGTTGGGGGCTCAACTCCCCCGAGATCAGATACGCAGTATTTT. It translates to CASSFIVGGSTPPRSDTQYF.

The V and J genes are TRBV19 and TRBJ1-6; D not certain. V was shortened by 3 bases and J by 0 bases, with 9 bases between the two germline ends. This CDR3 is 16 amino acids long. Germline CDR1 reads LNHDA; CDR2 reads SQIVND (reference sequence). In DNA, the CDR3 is TGTGCCAGTAGTATGGCCATGAGCTCCTATAATTCACCCCTCCACTTT. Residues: CASSMAMSSYNSPLHF.

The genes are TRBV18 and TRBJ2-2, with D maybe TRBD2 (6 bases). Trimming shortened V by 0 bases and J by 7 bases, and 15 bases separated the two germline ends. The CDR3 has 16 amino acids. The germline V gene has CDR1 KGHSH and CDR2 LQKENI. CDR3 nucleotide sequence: TGTGCCAGCTCACCACCGTTCGCCGGGGGAGGCGGGGAGCTGTTTTTT. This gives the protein CASSPPFAGGGGELFF.

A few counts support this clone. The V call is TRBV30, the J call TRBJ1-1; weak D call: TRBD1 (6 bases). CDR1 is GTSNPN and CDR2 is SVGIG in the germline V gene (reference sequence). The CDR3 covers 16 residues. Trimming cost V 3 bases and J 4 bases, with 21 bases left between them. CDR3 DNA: TGTGCCTGGAGACCCATGGGGGCCGTCGAAAGCACTGAAGCTTTCTTT. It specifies CAWRPMGAVESTEAFF.

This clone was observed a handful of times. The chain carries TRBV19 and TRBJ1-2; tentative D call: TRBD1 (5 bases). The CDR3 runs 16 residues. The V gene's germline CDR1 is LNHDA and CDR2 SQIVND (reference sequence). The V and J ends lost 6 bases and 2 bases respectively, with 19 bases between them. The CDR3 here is CASSPSLSAGNYGYTF. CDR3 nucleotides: TGTGCCAGTAGCCCCTCCTTGTCGGCAGGGAACTATGGCTACACCTTC. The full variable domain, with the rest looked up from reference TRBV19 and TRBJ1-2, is DGGITQSPKYLFRKEGQNVTLSCEQNLNHDAMYWYRQDPGQGLRLIYYSQIVNDFQKGDIAEGYSVSREKKESFPLTVTSAQKNPTAFYLCASSPSLSAGNYGYTFGSGTRLTVV.

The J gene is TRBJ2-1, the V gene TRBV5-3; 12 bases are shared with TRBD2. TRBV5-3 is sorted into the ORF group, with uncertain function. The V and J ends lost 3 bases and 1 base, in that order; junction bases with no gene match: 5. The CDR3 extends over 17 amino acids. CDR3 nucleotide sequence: TGTGCCAGAAGCTCCGGACTAGCGGGAAGGTCCTACAATGAGCAGTTCTTC. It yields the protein CARSSGLAGRSYNEQFF.

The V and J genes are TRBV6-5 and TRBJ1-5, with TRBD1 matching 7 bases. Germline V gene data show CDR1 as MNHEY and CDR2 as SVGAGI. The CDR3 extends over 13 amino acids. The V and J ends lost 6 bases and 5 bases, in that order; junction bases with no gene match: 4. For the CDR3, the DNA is TGTGCCAGCAGGGGACAGCCTCATCAGCCCCAGCATTTT. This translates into CASRGQPHQPQHF.

The CDR3 nucleotides read TGTGCCAGCAGCTCAAGACAAAGCTCCTATAATTCACCCCTCCACTTT. Encoded protein: CASSSRQSSYNSPLHF. The rearrangement uses TRBV7-2 and TRBJ1-6; D not certain. V gave up 4 bases and J gave up 0 bases, with 10 bases separating them. The CDR3 is 16 amino acids. The germline V gene encodes CDR1 SGHTA and CDR2 FQGNSA.

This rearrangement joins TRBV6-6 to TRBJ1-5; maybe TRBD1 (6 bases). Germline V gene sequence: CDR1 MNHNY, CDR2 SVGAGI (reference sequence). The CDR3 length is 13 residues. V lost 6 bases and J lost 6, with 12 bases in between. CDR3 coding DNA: TGTGCCAGCAGCCGGGGGGCGGGTCAGCCCCAGCATTTT. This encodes CASSRGAGQPQHF.

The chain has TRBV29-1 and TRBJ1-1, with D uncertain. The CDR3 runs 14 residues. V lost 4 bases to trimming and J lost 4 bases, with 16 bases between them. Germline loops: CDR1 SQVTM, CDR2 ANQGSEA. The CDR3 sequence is CSVVPGAYGTEAFF. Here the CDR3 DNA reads TGCAGCGTTGTTCCGGGCGCTTACGGCACTGAAGCTTTCTTT.

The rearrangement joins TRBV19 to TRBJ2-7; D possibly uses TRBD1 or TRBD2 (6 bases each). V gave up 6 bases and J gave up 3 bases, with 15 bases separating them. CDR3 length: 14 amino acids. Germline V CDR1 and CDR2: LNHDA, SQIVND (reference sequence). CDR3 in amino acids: CASRGGDANYEQYF. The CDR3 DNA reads TGTGCCAGTAGGGGGGGCGACGCGAACTACGAGCAGTACTTC.